This T cell receptor beta chain stems from a study of T cell responses to AZD1222 COVID-19 vaccine (dated by TCRdb to the early 2020s). At the level of the whole study: AZD1222 recipients with second doses at about 4 weeks or about 12 weeks were pooled, because spike-specific TCR depth and breadth did not differ between schedules. TCR sequencing was performed for approximately 240 trial participants, of whom 200 to 210 were given two doses of AZD1222 and some 25 were given two doses of MenACWY control vaccine. Trial participants were enrolled by age into subgroups of 18-55, 56-69 and 70-plus years, and about 150, 27 and 61 TCR-sequenced participants, respectively, were included in these subgroups. Broader findings and caveats from the paper: Nearly half of unique spike-specific TCRs reportedly recognized epitopes outside regions mutated in the B.1.351 and B.1.1.7 variants. A significant rise in spike-specific TCR breadth and depth was observed after two AZD1222 doses relative to day 0 and relative to MenACWY recipients. Because no samples from the day 14 peak response were available, repertoires could be characterized only after the peak T cell response. Conclusions about previously exposed vaccinees are limited because only six or seven AZD1222 recipients were SARS-CoV-2 seropositive at baseline. In the small 56-69-year group, the increase in depth fell short of significance, most likely because of low power. Participants were mostly white British and included more females than males, and it was suggested by the authors that clonal diversity may have been underestimated. The whole spike protein was spanned by vaccine-associated CD4 TCRs, and dominant responses were seen in regions 160-218 and 743-854.

The CDR3 regions of human TCRbeta chains were analyzed by immunosequencing. Concerning the study's data processing: TCRs in the repertoires were matched against a reference library of SARS-CoV-2-specific TCRs that had been generated with the MIRA antigen-specificity platform. Breadth was defined as the fraction of unique TCRs that were SARS-CoV-2-associated. Depth was defined as the fraction of total T cells that were SARS-CoV-2-associated. Using the MIRA data, each spike-specific TCR was assigned both to the spike region to which the TCR was reactive and to a CD4 or CD8 class. Log10-transformed breadth and depth values were compared by one-way ANOVA with Sidak's multiple comparisons tests. Sourced from immuneACCESS, this table was stored by TCRdb with only in-frame sequences that have V and J called. A share of the clones is absent; for the studies checked, an unresolved V gene accounts for under half, and the remainder has no known explanation. V, J and clone size are those of that table, while D and trimming were read from the DNA. In all, the sample holds roughly 150,000 clones, and under 95% of those were seen once. Of the sample, 9.1% is held by the ten largest clones.

Per the publication, the time point label means: baseline before first vaccination. Samples from vaccinated people were obtained from the UK trials COV001 and COV002, which included a single-blind randomized controlled phase 2/3 trial of AZD1222 (ChAdOx1 nCoV-19) in healthy adults. Trial participant PBMC samples were collected at day 0 and day 28 after the second dose for TCRbeta chain sequencing. A note on this clone: Its antigen is still unknown. Sequence at one end of the junction differs from germline and may be a read error.

This sequence was found in an adult in good health. The specimen comprised peripheral blood, sampled on day 0 of AZD1222 vaccination.

The CDR3 has the sequence CASREELSGNTIYF. In nucleotide form, the sequence is TGTGCCAGCAGGGAAGAGCTCTCTGGAAACACCATATATTTT. The chain uses TRBV2 and TRBJ1-3; the D gene cannot be named for sure. CDR1 and CDR2 were assigned from the germline V gene as SNHLY and FYNNEI. The CDR3 covers 14 residues, taking in both the cysteine and the phenylalanine. Solely the CDR3 DNA is kept, with 42 bases framed from the first base.